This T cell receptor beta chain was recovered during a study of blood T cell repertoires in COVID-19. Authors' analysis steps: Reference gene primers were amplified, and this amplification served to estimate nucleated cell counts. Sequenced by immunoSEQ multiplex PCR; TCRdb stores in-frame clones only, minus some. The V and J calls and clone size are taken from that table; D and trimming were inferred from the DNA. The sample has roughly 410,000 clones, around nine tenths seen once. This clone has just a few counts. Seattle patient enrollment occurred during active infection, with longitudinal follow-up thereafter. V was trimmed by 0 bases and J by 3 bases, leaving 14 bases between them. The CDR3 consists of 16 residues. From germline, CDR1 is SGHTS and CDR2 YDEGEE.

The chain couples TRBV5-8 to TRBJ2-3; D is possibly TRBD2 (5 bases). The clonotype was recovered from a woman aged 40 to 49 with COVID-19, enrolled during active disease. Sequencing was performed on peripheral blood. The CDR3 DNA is TGTGCCAGCAGCTTGGTTGTGGGCGGGTCTACAGATACGCAGTATTTT. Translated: CASSLVVGGSTDTQYF.